The present T cell receptor (beta chain) was sequenced within a study of blood T cell repertoires in COVID-19. Only in-frame clones appear in the TCRdb table, and some are missing; sequencing was by immunoSEQ multiplex PCR. In the table there are tens of thousands of clones, approximately 85% of which are singletons. V lost 0 bases and J lost 6, with 13 bases in between. The CDR3 is 15 amino acids. CDR1 is SEHNR, CDR2 FQNEAQ, per germline (reference sequence). Those enrolled in Seattle joined during active infection and were followed longitudinally afterward. Input material: peripheral blood. The clonotype was recovered from a woman older than 75 with COVID-19, enrolled during active disease. The J gene is TRBJ2-3, the V gene TRBV7-9; D is uncertain. The CDR3 spells CASSLAQTSGDTQYF. In DNA, the CDR3 is TGTGCCAGCAGCTTAGCACAAACATCCGGGGATACGCAGTATTTT.